This TCR beta chain was sequenced in a study of early stage breast cancer tumors. Overall study: Most invasive tumors, twelve of 16, were ER+/PR+/HER2-. Around 10-fold was the mean read coverage per sample. Findings and caveats of the study: Enriched TCRB sequences shared across patients were mostly commonly generated sequences.

Sequencing was performed with immunoSEQ multiplex PCR; in TCRdb, only in-frame clones are kept and a portion is missing. The sample consists of about 10,000 clones, over 60% of them appearing once. A few counts support this clone. Its target is unknown. Each tumor contributed about 20-50 mg of diced tissue. The clonotype was recovered from a person aged 50-59 years with breast cancer. Sequencing was carried out using breast tumor tissue.

The chain's CDR3 is CASSPRGGVNTEAFF. The CDR3 DNA is TGTGCCAGCAGCCCTAGAGGCGGGGTGAACACTGAAGCTTTCTTT. The chain employs TRBV7-9 and TRBJ1-1; D call uncertain. This CDR3 comprises 15 residues. Trimming cost V 5 bases and J 0 bases, with 13 bases left between them. Germline CDR1 is SEHNR and CDR2 is FQNEAQ (reference sequence).